This record looks at one T cell receptor (beta chain) sequence and its context. Sequencing used immunoSEQ multiplex PCR; TCRdb keeps in-frame clones, though not all of them. Among roughly 200,000 clones listed, about nine tenths were seen once. The CDR3 is 16 amino acids. Trimming took 3 bases from V and 1 from J, leaving 14 bases between them. Germline V gene lookup returns CDR1 LNHDA and CDR2 SQIVND (reference sequence). The data originate from a study of blood T cell repertoires in COVID-19. The chain has TRBV19 and TRBJ2-3; D uncertain. The TCR comes from a man older than 75 with acute or convalescent COVID-19. Material for sequencing was peripheral blood. The CDR3 is CASSIGTGLGTDTQYF. In DNA form, the CDR3 reads TGTGCCAGTAGTATCGGAACGGGTTTAGGCACAGATACGCAGTATTTT.